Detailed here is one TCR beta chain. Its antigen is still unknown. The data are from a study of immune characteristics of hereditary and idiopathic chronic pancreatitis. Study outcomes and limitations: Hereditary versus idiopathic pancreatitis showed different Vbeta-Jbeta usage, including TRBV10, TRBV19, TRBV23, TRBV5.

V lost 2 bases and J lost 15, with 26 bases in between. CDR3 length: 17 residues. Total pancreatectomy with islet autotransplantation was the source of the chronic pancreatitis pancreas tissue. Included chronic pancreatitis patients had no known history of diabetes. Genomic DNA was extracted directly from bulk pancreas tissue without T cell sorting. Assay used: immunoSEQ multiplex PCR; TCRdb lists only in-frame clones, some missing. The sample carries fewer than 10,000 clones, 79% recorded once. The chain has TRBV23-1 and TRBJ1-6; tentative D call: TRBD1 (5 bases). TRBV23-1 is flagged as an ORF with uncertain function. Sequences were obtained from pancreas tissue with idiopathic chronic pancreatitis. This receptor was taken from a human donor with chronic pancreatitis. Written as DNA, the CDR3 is TGCGCCAGCAGTCAACATAAGACAGCGCCTTTTTTAAATGGCCTCCACTTT. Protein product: CASSQHKTAPFLNGLHF.